A single sample gave rise to the 17 T cell receptor beta chains below, sequenced in a study of vaccination effects on CD4 cells after COVID-19. Viral peptide pools were used in the ViraFEST assay to expand antigen-specific CD4+ T cells, and sequencing came afterward. After roughly 11 days in culture, the CD4+ T cells were isolated. Everyone in the study got two shots of either the BNT162b2 or mRNA-1273 vaccine. Antigens of these TCRs are unknown. The protocol was immunoSEQ multiplex PCR, while the TCRdb copy is restricted to in-frame clones and leaves out a portion. The repertoire holds fewer than 80,000 clones, with just under 75% as singletons. The sample here was CD4+ T cells from PBMCs cultured with HCoV-229E spike peptides, taken after COVID-19 vaccination. The receptors stem from a human donor who received a COVID-19 vaccine.

The chain joins TRBV12-5 to TRBJ2-1; TRBD1 agrees at 9 bases. This CDR3 is built from 12 residues. Germline CDR1 LGHNT, CDR2 FRNRAP. V shed 6 bases, J shed 8 bases, and the junction held 2 bases outside the gene matches. The CDR3 protein is CASGRTGDEQFF. The CDR3 region has the DNA TGTGCTAGTGGCCGGACAGGGGATGAGCAGTTCTTC.

The chain has TRBV2 and TRBJ2-2, with a tentative D call TRBD1 (5 bases). Trimming took 7 bases from V and 4 from J, leaving 13 bases between them. This CDR3 region has 14 residues. Germline V CDR1 and CDR2: SNHLY, FYNNEI. The CDR3: CASTTEKITGELFF. Here the CDR3 DNA reads TGTGCCAGCACGACAGAAAAGATCACCGGGGAGCTGTTTTTT.

J is TRBJ2-2 and V is TRBV19, with D hard to call. Trimming pared 6 bases from V and 7 bases from J, leaving 21 bases between. The CDR3 is 16 residues long. CDR1 is LNHDA, CDR2 SQIVND, per germline (reference sequence). CDR3 in amino acids: CASRYRTTLRGGELFF. DNA for the CDR3: TGTGCCAGTAGATATCGAACAACCCTCCGTGGCGGGGAGCTGTTTTTT. The full variable domain, in which reference TRBV19 and TRBJ2-2 provide the parts outside the CDR3, is DGGITQSPKYLFRKEGQNVTLSCEQNLNHDAMYWYRQDPGQGLRLIYYSQIVNDFQKGDIAEGYSVSREKKESFPLTVTSAQKNPTAFYLCASRYRTTLRGGELFFGEGSRLTVL.

J is TRBJ1-2 and V is TRBV28; TRBD1 aligns across 10 bases. Germline trimming cut 8 bases from V and 8 bases from J; bases unmatched to any gene: 17. Germline values: CDR1 MDHEN, CDR2 SYDVKM. The CDR3 is made up of 16 amino acids. The CDR3 sequence is CASGRPGQGTSGGYTF. Written as DNA, the CDR3 is TGTGCCAGCGGGCGACCGGGACAGGGGACTTCGGGAGGCTACACCTTC.

This chain joins TRBV9 and TRBJ1-3; D remains ambiguous. The germline V gene has CDR1 SGDLS and CDR2 YYNGEE. The V gene lost 6 bases and the J gene lost 2 bases, with 9 bases spanning the gap. The CDR3 length is 13 residues. This CDR3 is CASTKGAGNTIYF. The CDR3 bases are TGTGCCAGCACTAAGGGCGCTGGAAACACCATATATTTT.

The chain uses TRBV6-4 and TRBJ1-3; D is ambiguous. CDR1 MRHNA and CDR2 SNTAGT come from the germline V gene. The CDR3 loop spans 16 amino acids. Trimming pared 4 bases from V and 0 bases from J, leaving 13 bases between. CDR3 amino acids: CASSGPRDSSGNTIYF. The CDR3 DNA is TGTGCCAGCAGTGGGCCGAGAGACTCCTCTGGAAACACCATATATTTT.

A few counts support this clone. The gene calls are TRBV7-9 and TRBJ2-2, with a weak D call TRBD2 (5 bases). Germline loops: CDR1 SEHNR, CDR2 FQNEAQ (reference sequence). Trimming cost V 2 bases and J 6 bases, with 13 bases left between them. CDR3 length: 15 amino acids. Written as DNA, the CDR3 is TGTGCCAGCAGCTTATGGTCTAGCAAAGCCGGGGAGCTGTTTTTT. Its translation is CASSLWSSKAGELFF. Variable domain in full (rest from reference TRBV7-9 and TRBJ2-2): DTGVSQNPRHKITKRGQNVTFRCDPISEHNRLYWYRQTLGQGPEFLTYFQNEAQLEKSRLLSDRFSAERPKGSFSTLEIQRTEQGDSAMYLCASSLWSSKAGELFFGEGSRLTVL.

This clone has just one count. The chain uses TRBV2 and TRBJ2-3; D is possibly TRBD2 (6 bases). Germline V gene lookup returns CDR1 SNHLY and CDR2 FYNNEI. The CDR3 is 15 amino acids. Trimming left V 6 bases short and J 4 bases short, with 17 bases between. The CDR3 region has the DNA TGTGCCAGCAGAGATACTAGCAAGGGAGCAGATACGCAGTATTTT. Translation gives CASRDTSKGADTQYF.

The chain employs TRBV10-1 and TRBJ1-2; D remains unclear. Trimming stripped 9 bases from V and 4 bases from J, with 6 bases between. CDR3 size: 10 residues. Germline CDR1 reads WNHNN; CDR2 reads SYGVQD (reference sequence). The CDR3 loop reads CASQFYGYTF. The CDR3 DNA is TGCGCCAGTCAATTCTATGGCTACACCTTC.

This sequence joins TRBV5-6 and TRBJ2-3, with a tentative D call TRBD2 (6 bases). There are 15 residues in the CDR3. Trimming took off 6 bases at V and 0 bases at J, with 14 bases between the two ends. Germline assignment: CDR1 SGHDT and CDR2 YYEEEE. The CDR3 sequence is CASTPLSGSTDTQYF. The CDR3, as DNA: TGTGCCAGCACCCCGTTGAGCGGGAGCACAGATACGCAGTATTTT.

This rearrangement joins TRBV6-2 or TRBV6-3 to TRBJ1-1; D is unresolved. The CDR3 covers 14 residues. Germline CDR1 is MNHEY and CDR2 is SVGEGT. Trimming took off 6 bases at V and 3 bases at J, with 14 bases between the two ends. This CDR3 reads CASSQTLSYTEAFF. The CDR3 nucleotides are TGTGCCAGCAGCCAAACATTGTCTTACACTGAAGCTTTCTTT.

The chain combines TRBV18 with TRBJ2-1; D assignment may be TRBD1 or TRBD2 (5 bases each). The V and J ends lost 0 bases and 6 bases respectively, with 9 bases between them. The CDR3 loop spans 14 amino acids. CDR1 is KGHSH, CDR2 LQKENI, per germline. DNA for the CDR3: TGTGCCAGCTCACCACCCCCTGGGGGCAATGAGCAGTTCTTC. Protein: CASSPPPGGNEQFF.

This chain links TRBV28 with TRBJ2-7, with D tentatively TRBD1 or TRBD2 (5 bases each). The V end was cut by 2 bases, the J end by 4 bases, with 6 bases between. The V gene's germline CDR1 is MDHEN and CDR2 SYDVKM. The CDR3 is 12 residues long. The CDR3 coding sequence is TGTGCCAGCAGTTTAGGGGGATACGAGCAGTACGTC. Residues: CASSLGGYEQYV.

The rearrangement links TRBV5-6 to TRBJ1-1; a possible D gene is TRBD1 (6 bases). CDR1 is SGHDT, CDR2 YYEEEE, per germline. The CDR3 runs 16 residues. Trimming cost V 0 bases and J 0 bases, with 12 bases left between them. The CDR3 nucleotides are TGTGCCAGCAGCTTGGTTGGACAGCCCATGAACACTGAAGCTTTCTTT. Its protein is CASSLVGQPMNTEAFF.

The chain combines TRBV29-1 with TRBJ1-1, with TRBD1 matching 9 bases. After removal of 7 bases from V and 8 bases from J, the junction contained 8 bases not matched to a gene. The CDR3 spans 12 residues. Germline CDR1 is SQVTM and CDR2 is ANQGSEA. As DNA, the CDR3 is TGCAGCGCAGGGACAGGGCAGTCGGAAGCTTTCTTT. Protein sequence: CSAGTGQSEAFF.

The gene calls are TRBV6-7 and TRBJ2-7; tentative D call: TRBD2 (6 bases). TRBV6-7 is noted as an ORF with a role that remains uncertain. Trimming removed 2 bases at V and 4 bases at J, with 21 bases between. The CDR3 contains 17 residues. The CDR3 is CASSYSGLGSGRYEQYV. CDR3 nucleotides: TGTGCCAGCAGTTACAGCGGGTTAGGGAGCGGCCGTTACGAGCAGTACGTC.

This chain links TRBV2 with TRBJ1-2; a possible D gene is TRBD1 (6 bases). Germline values: CDR1 SNHLY, CDR2 FYNNEI. The V gene lost 5 bases and the J gene lost 3 bases, with 13 bases spanning the gap. The CDR3 is 14 residues long. CDR3 nucleotides: TGTGCCAGCAGTTCACAGGGATCGGACTATGGCTACACCTTC. This encodes CASSSQGSDYGYTF.